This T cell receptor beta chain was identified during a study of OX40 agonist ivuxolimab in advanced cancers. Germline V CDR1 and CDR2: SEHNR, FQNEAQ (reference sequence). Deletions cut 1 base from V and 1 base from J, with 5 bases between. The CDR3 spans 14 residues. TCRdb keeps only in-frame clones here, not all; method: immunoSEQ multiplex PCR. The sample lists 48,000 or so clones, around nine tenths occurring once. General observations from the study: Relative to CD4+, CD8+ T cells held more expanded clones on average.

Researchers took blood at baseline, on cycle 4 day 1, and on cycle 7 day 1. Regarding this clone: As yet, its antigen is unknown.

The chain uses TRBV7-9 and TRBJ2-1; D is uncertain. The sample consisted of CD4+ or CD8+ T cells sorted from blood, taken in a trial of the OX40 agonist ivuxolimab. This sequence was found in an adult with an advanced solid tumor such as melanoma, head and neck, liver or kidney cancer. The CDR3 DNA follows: TGTGCCAGCAGCTTAGACCAGTCCTACAATGAGCAGTTCTTC. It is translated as CASSLDQSYNEQFF. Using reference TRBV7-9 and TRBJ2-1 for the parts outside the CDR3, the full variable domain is DTGVSQNPRHKITKRGQNVTFRCDPISEHNRLYWYRQTLGQGPEFLTYFQNEAQLEKSRLLSDRFSAERPKGSFSTLEIQRTEQGDSAMYLCASSLDQSYNEQFFGPGTRLTVL.